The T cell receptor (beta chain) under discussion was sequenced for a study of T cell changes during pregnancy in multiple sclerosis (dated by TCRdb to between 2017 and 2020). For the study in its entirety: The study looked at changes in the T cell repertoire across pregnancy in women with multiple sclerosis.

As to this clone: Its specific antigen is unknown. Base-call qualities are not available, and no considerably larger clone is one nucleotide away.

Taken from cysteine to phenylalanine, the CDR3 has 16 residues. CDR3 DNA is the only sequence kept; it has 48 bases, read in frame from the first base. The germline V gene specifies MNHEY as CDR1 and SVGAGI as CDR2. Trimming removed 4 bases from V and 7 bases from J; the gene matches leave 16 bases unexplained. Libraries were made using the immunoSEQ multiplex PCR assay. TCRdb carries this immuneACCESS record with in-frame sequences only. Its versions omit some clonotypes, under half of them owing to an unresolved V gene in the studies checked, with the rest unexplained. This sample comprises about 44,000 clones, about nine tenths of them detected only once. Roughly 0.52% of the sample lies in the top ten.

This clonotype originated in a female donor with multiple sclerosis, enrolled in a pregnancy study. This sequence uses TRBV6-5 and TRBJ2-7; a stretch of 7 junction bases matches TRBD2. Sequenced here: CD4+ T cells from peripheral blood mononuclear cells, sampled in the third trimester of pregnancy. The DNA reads TGTGCCAGCAGTTCCCTGAGCGCTAGCGGAGGTCTGGAGCAGTACTTC. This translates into CASSSLSASGGLEQYF.